A single sample is the source of the 23 T cell receptor beta chains below, sequenced in a study of T cells in Graves' hyperthyroidism and ophthalmopathy. RNA transcripts provided the source from which TCR beta CDR3 regions were amplified. The TCR CDR3 was amplified in a first-round RT-PCR using the HTBI primer set. MiXCR, applied by TCRdb to the multiplex PCR reads, yields one record per CDR3 protein. The sample carries approximately 640,000 distinct CDR3 sequences, roughly 17% recorded once. Sequencing was carried out using blood. These receptors were collected from a man aged 45 to 65 with Graves' hyperthyroidism.

This clonotype has a handful of counts. The rearrangement links TRBV20-1 to TRBJ1-2; D not certain. This CDR3 is 13 amino acids long. Germline V gene lookup returns CDR1 DFQATT and CDR2 SNEGSKA (reference sequence). Trimming pared 6 bases from V and 4 bases from J, leaving 15 bases between. CDR3 loop: CSASAGFIYGYTF. CDR3 in DNA: TGCAGTGCCTCCGCCGGGTTCATCTATGGCTACACCTTC.

The V gene is TRBV3-1, the J gene TRBJ2-7; 8 nucleotides line up with TRBD1. V shed 4 bases and J 6 bases; nucleotides not matched to a gene: 8. The CDR3 covers 14 residues. CDR1 is LGHDT and CDR2 is YNNKEL in the germline V gene (reference sequence). The CDR3: CASSPPGQAPEQYF. CDR3 bases: TGTGCCAGCAGCCCCCCGGGACAGGCGCCCGAGCAGTACTTC.

This clonotype was recorded many times. The chain is built from TRBV12-3 or TRBV12-4 and TRBJ1-6; D gene uncertain. The V end lost 3 bases, the J end lost 6 bases, and 12 bases lay between the germline ends. This CDR3 contains 15 residues. CDR3 sequence: CASSFGETVNSPLHF. As DNA, the CDR3 is TGTGCCAGCAGTTTTGGGGAGACCGTTAATTCACCCCTCCACTTT.

This clonotype was counted ten times or more. This chain links TRBV12-3 or TRBV12-4 with TRBJ2-3; the D call may be TRBD1 or TRBD2 (5 bases each). Trimming removed 10 bases at V and 4 bases at J, with 18 bases between. The CDR3 is made up of 14 amino acids. DNA of the CDR3: TGTGCCAATACGGATTGGGGGAGATCAGATACGCAGTATTTT. Translating it yields CANTDWGRSDTQYF.

The chain carries TRBV20-1 and TRBJ2-4; possible D gene TRBD1, 6 bases. Trimming cost V 8 bases and J 0 bases, with 11 bases left between them. The CDR3 has 13 residues. CDR1 is DFQATT and CDR2 is SNEGSKA in the germline V gene (reference sequence). The CDR3 reads CSTGLIAKNIQYF. CDR3 nucleotide sequence: TGCAGTACAGGGTTGATAGCCAAAAACATTCAGTACTTC.

The chain is built from TRBV5-1 and TRBJ2-3; D gene uncertain. Trimming cost V 2 bases and J 3 bases, with 22 bases left between them. CDR3 length: 18 residues. CDR1 is SGHRS and CDR2 is YFSETQ in the germline V gene. The CDR3 nucleotides read TGCGCCAGCAGCTTATCGCGCGGCGGCGCCTCGATGACAGATACGCAGTATTTT. This gives the protein CASSLSRGGASMTDTQYF.

The chain combines TRBV29-1 with TRBJ2-7, with D possibly TRBD2 on 6 matching bases. In germline, CDR1 is SQVTM, CDR2 ANQGSEA. This CDR3 spans 13 amino acids. The V and J ends lost 4 bases and 4 bases respectively, with 14 bases between them. CDR3 protein: CSVATGLTYEQYF. The CDR3 bases are TGCAGCGTTGCTACGGGACTTACTTACGAGCAGTACTTC.

The J gene is TRBJ1-6, the V gene TRBV25-1; D unresolved. The CDR3 is 14 residues long. Germline V gene sequence: CDR1 MGHDK, CDR2 SYGVNS. Trimming pared 1 base from V and 8 bases from J, leaving 9 bases between. DNA of the CDR3: TGTGCCAGCAGTGAATTCCTGGTGGATTCACCCCTCCACTTT. It yields the protein CASSEFLVDSPLHF. The full variable domain, its missing parts supplied by reference TRBV25-1 and TRBJ1-6, is EADIYQTPRYLVIGTGKKITLECSQTMGHDKMYWYQQDPGMELHLIHYSYGVNSTEKGDLSSESTVSRIRTEHFPLTLESARPSHTSQYLCASSEFLVDSPLHFGNGTRLTVT.

This clonotype was detected once. The chain joins TRBV19 to TRBJ2-7; 10 bases are a match to TRBD1. The length of the CDR3 is 15 residues. The germline CDR1 and CDR2 sequences are LNHDA and SQIVND (reference sequence). V lost 6 bases to trimming and J lost 0 bases; unmatched junction nucleotides: 5. The CDR3 sequence: CASSDGTGASYEQYF. CDR3 sequence (DNA): TGTGCCAGTAGCGATGGGACAGGGGCCTCCTACGAGCAGTACTTC.

This sequence joins TRBV28 and TRBJ2-3; D gene ambiguous. The V and J ends lost 10 bases and 1 base respectively, with 15 bases between them. Germline CDR1 is MDHEN and CDR2 is SYDVKM. The CDR3 has 14 residues. The CDR3 bases are TGTGCCACGCAGGAAAGGTCCCGCACAGATACGCAGTATTTT. It codes for CATQERSRTDTQYF.

The chain has TRBV27 and TRBJ2-2; D is possibly TRBD2 (5 bases). Trimming cost V 2 bases and J 6 bases, with 13 bases left between them. CDR1 and CDR2 (germline): MNHEY, SMNVEV (reference sequence). The CDR3 loop spans 15 amino acids. This CDR3 is CASSLEGEGPGELFF. CDR3 sequence (DNA): TGTGCCAGCAGTTTAGAGGGAGAAGGACCCGGGGAGCTGTTTTTT.

This clonotype was seen at least ten times. V usage is TRBV6-2 or TRBV6-3 and J usage is TRBJ2-2, with TRBD2 matching over 8 bases. Germline CDR1 and CDR2: MNHEY and SVGEGT. Germline trimming cut 8 bases from V and 0 bases from J; bases unmatched to any gene: 20. The CDR3 is 20 amino acids. CDR3 amino acids: CASFIDSRGVAGPNTGELFF. As DNA, the CDR3 is TGTGCCAGCTTTATCGACAGTCGCGGGGTAGCGGGGCCGAACACCGGGGAGCTGTTTTTT.

V usage is TRBV7-9 and J usage is TRBJ2-7; D ambiguous. This CDR3 is 16 amino acids long. The V end was cut by 5 bases, the J end by 7 bases, with 24 bases between. CDR1 is SEHNR, CDR2 FQNEAQ, per germline (reference sequence). The CDR3 DNA sequence: TGTGCCAGCAGCCCCCGAGTGATCTCGGTTAATTCAGAGCAGTACTTC. This sequence encodes CASSPRVISVNSEQYF.

This clonotype was seen ten or more times. The V and J genes are TRBV3-1 and TRBJ2-3; a weak D match, TRBD1 (5 bases). This CDR3 spans 14 amino acids. Per germline, CDR1 LGHDT and CDR2 YNNKEL (reference sequence). With 2 bases removed from V and 7 bases from J, the gap between germline ends came to 13 bases. CDR3 nucleotide sequence: TGTGCCAGCAGCCAACCCGACAGACCCCATACGCAGTATTTT. Protein product: CASSQPDRPHTQYF.

The chain employs TRBV9 and TRBJ2-2; no firm D call. The CDR3 is 15 residues long. CDR1 is SGDLS and CDR2 is YYNGEE in the germline V gene. V shed 3 bases and J shed 4 bases, with 13 bases lying between them. CDR3 DNA: TGTGCCAGCAGCGCCTCAGGACCGGGCACCGGGGAGCTGTTTTTT. This encodes CASSASGPGTGELFF.

The table lists this clonotype with many counts. The CDR3 reads CSVILLREFTDTQYF. The DNA for the CDR3 is TGCAGCGTCATCCTTCTCCGGGAGTTCACAGATACGCAGTATTTT. The chain recombines TRBV29-1 with TRBJ2-3, with a weak D call TRBD2 (6 bases). V shed 6 bases and J shed 2 bases, with 18 bases lying between them. Per germline, CDR1 SQVTM and CDR2 ANQGSEA. The CDR3 extends over 15 amino acids.

This clonotype was picked up a small number of times. This chain uses TRBV7-9 with TRBJ2-1; 9 bases match TRBD2. Unmatched junction bases numbered 11, after V lost 3 bases and J lost 2 bases. This CDR3 comprises 18 residues. Germline CDR1 is SEHNR and CDR2 is FQNEAQ (reference sequence). CDR3 DNA sequence: TGTGCCAGCAGCTTCTACGCGGGAGGGCGAGTTACCTACAATGAGCAGTTCTTC. It encodes CASSFYAGGRVTYNEQFF.

The chain has TRBV20-1 and TRBJ2-7; 12 bases are a match to TRBD1. Germline V gene data show CDR1 as DFQATT and CDR2 as SNEGSKA (reference sequence). With 5 bases clipped from V and 3 bases from J, the junction kept 5 bases outside the gene matches. The CDR3 is 14 residues long. CDR3 sequence: CSALGQGAVYEQYF. CDR3 coding DNA: TGCAGTGCTCTGGGACAGGGGGCAGTCTACGAGCAGTACTTC.

The sample holds many counts of this clonotype. The rearrangement links TRBV20-1 to TRBJ2-1; no clear D gene. The CDR3 covers 12 residues. Germline loops: CDR1 DFQATT, CDR2 SNEGSKA (reference sequence). V was cut by 8 bases and J by 7 bases, with 15 bases left in between. The CDR3 DNA sequence: TGCAGTACGTATCAGACTGGAAATGAGCAGTTCTTC. This encodes CSTYQTGNEQFF.

As DNA, the CDR3 is TGTGCCAGTAGTATAGCTGGACTAGCGGGAGACAATGAGCAGTTCTTC. It codes for CASSIAGLAGDNEQFF. The chain combines TRBV19 with TRBJ2-1, with 13 bases that match TRBD2. V lost 1 base to trimming and J lost 5 bases; unmatched junction nucleotides: 2. Germline loops: CDR1 LNHDA, CDR2 SQIVND (reference sequence). This CDR3 has 16 amino acids.

The chain uses TRBV12-3 or TRBV12-4 and TRBJ2-1; 9 bases fit TRBD2. This CDR3 has 15 amino acids. V lost 8 bases to trimming and J lost 8 bases; unmatched junction nucleotides: 13. The CDR3: CASELAGEAVDEQFF. CDR3 bases: TGTGCCAGCGAATTAGCGGGAGAAGCAGTCGATGAGCAGTTCTTC.

A note on this clonotype: Possible read error: a much larger clone is one base away. This rearrangement joins TRBV7-2 to TRBJ1-2; TRBD1 is a possible D gene (5 bases). Germline V gene data show CDR1 as SGHTA and CDR2 as FQGNSA. This CDR3 region has 16 residues. CDR3 loop: CASSFGQGRTNYGYIF. CDR3 nucleotides: TGTGCCAGCAGCTTTGGTCAGGGACGCACTAACTATGGCTACATCTTC. Together with reference TRBV7-2 and TRBJ1-2, the CDR3 gives the full variable domain: GAGVSQSPSNKVTEKGKDVELRCDPISGHTALYWYRQSLGQGLEFLIYFQGNSAPDKSGLPSDRFSAERTGGSVSTLTIQRTQQEDSAVYLCASSFGQGRTNYGYIFGSGTRLTVV.

This clonotype was counted ten times or more. This chain links TRBV5-1 with TRBJ1-4; D gene ambiguous. Germline loops: CDR1 SGHRS, CDR2 YFSETQ. V was cut by 0 bases and J by 10 bases, with 7 bases left in between. This CDR3 is 12 amino acids long. CDR3 protein: CASSLDSLKLFF. The CDR3 nucleotides read TGCGCCAGCAGCTTGGACAGTTTAAAACTGTTTTTT.